This T cell receptor beta chain was documented in a study of beta chain features in type 1 diabetes. Overall study results and limits: In the patient group, naive, central memory and Treg TCRB repertoires seemed more alike than in the healthy donor group. For Type 1 diabetes patients, all four CD4+ subsets carried TCRB CDR3s that were moderately but significantly shorter.

With regard to this clone: Antigen: not known.

cDNA synthesis used the whole RNA isolate, giving expressed TCRB sequences. The table came from immunoSEQ multiplex PCR; TCRdb's copy has only in-frame clones and leaves some out. Of some 230,000 clones in the sample, over 8.5% are singletons; the top ten hold about 0.03%. The ends lost 4 bases at V and 4 bases at J; junction bases unmatched: 6. CDR3 size: 15 residues. The germline V gene has CDR1 SGHRS and CDR2 YFSETQ. Each donor gave one heparinised blood draw averaging approximately 100 mL. V gene TRBV5-1 combines with J gene TRBJ2-5; 11 bases align to TRBD1. The source material was naive CD4+ T cells from blood. This clonotype originated in a woman younger than 30 in good health. The CDR3 region is CASSPPDRGPETQYF. CDR3 bases: TGCGCCAGCAGCCCCCCGGACAGGGGGCCAGAGACCCAGTACTTC.